The 29 T cell receptor beta chains below all came from one sample that was sequenced in a study of control samples from healthy donors and cancer patients. Sequencing used immunoSEQ multiplex PCR; TCRdb keeps in-frame clones, though not all of them. The sample lists fewer than 30,000 clones, about 86% seen once, with roughly 1.5% in the top ten. Sequenced sample: PBMCs. The origin of the receptors is a woman between 40 and 50 years old with lung cancer.

The rearrangement joins TRBV28 to TRBJ1-3; 8 bases fit TRBD1. Trimming cost V 4 bases and J 3 bases; bases outside gene matches: 8. The CDR3 is 16 residues long. The germline gives CDR1 MDHEN, CDR2 SYDVKM. CDR3 sequence reads: CASSSASGGYGNTIYF. CDR3 DNA: TGTGCCAGCAGTTCCGCTTCAGGGGGCTATGGAAACACCATATATTTT.

This chain uses TRBV28 with TRBJ2-7; D may be TRBD1 or TRBD2 (5 bases each). V lost 3 bases and J 5 bases, leaving 17 bases between the germline ends. This CDR3 contains 15 residues. Germline V CDR1 and CDR2: MDHEN, SYDVKM. The DNA for the CDR3 is TGTGCCAGCAGTTTCAGTATCGAATGGGACGACGAGCAGTACTTC. It yields the protein CASSFSIEWDDEQYF.

The chain uses TRBV18 and TRBJ2-2; possible D gene TRBD1, 5 bases. Per the germline V gene, CDR1 is KGHSH and CDR2 is LQKENI. The CDR3 spans 16 residues. Trimming removed 6 bases from V and 2 bases from J, with 16 bases in between. As DNA, the CDR3 is TGTGCCAGCTCCCCGTTGCAGGGAACCAACACCGGGGAGCTGTTTTTT. Translation gives CASSPLQGTNTGELFF.

This sequence joins TRBV6-4 and TRBJ2-1; D may be TRBD1 (6 bases). Trimming removed 4 bases at V and 5 bases at J, with 9 bases between. CDR3 length: 13 amino acids. Germline loops: CDR1 MRHNA, CDR2 SNTAGT. In DNA form, the CDR3 reads TGTGCCAGCAGTGCTACAGGGAACAATGAGCAGTTCTTC. Translation: CASSATGNNEQFF.

The chain's CDR3 is CAWSGGSNQPQHF. CDR3 nucleotides: TGTGCCTGGAGTGGAGGGAGCAATCAGCCCCAGCATTTT. The genes are TRBV30 and TRBJ1-5; D not resolved. Germline loops: CDR1 GTSNPN, CDR2 SVGIG (reference sequence). With 1 base removed from V and 1 base from J, the gap between germline ends came to 5 bases. This CDR3 has 13 amino acids.

This chain links TRBV4-2 with TRBJ1-4; unclear D gene. This CDR3 is built from 15 residues. Trimming removed 0 bases at V and 8 bases at J, with 13 bases between. Germline assignment: CDR1 LGHNA and CDR2 YNFKEQ. CDR3: CASSQDESRKEKLFF. CDR3 sequence (DNA): TGTGCCAGCAGCCAAGATGAGAGCAGAAAGGAAAAACTGTTTTTT.

V and J are TRBV4-3 and TRBJ1-1; 7 bases align to TRBD1. Germline trimming cut 0 bases from V and 0 bases from J; bases unmatched to any gene: 7. Germline V gene lookup returns CDR1 LGHNA and CDR2 YSLEER. CDR3 length: 17 residues. CDR3 protein: CASSQDRAGGMNTEAFF. DNA for the CDR3: TGCGCCAGCAGCCAAGATAGGGCAGGGGGAATGAACACTGAAGCTTTCTTT.

The gene calls are TRBV5-5 and TRBJ1-4; D gene ambiguous. Trimming removed 0 bases from V and 0 bases from J, with 9 bases in between. Germline lookup yields CDR1 SGHKS and CDR2 YYEKEE (reference sequence). This CDR3 contains 16 residues. DNA of the CDR3: TGTGCCAGCAGCTTGGTCACGGACGCAACTAATGAAAAACTGTTTTTT. This sequence encodes CASSLVTDATNEKLFF.

This rearrangement joins TRBV11-2 to TRBJ2-1, with 8 bases that match TRBD2. This CDR3 contains 18 residues. The V segment lost 0 bases and the J segment 8 bases; nucleotides outside the gene matches: 15. Germline lookup yields CDR1 SGHAT and CDR2 FQNNGV. CDR3 residues: CASSLDLFGSGDWDEQFF. DNA for the CDR3: TGTGCCAGCAGCTTAGATTTGTTTGGTAGCGGGGACTGGGATGAGCAGTTCTTC.

The chain carries TRBV7-8 and TRBJ2-4; D unresolved. CDR1 and CDR2 from the germline V gene are SGHVS and FQNEAQ. CDR3 length: 15 amino acids. V dropped 1 base and J dropped 8 bases, with 15 bases sitting between them. CDR3 nucleotides: TGTGCCAGCAGCTTAGGTCTGGCGACCCAGGACATTCAGTACTTC. This codes for CASSLGLATQDIQYF. Based on the CDR3 plus reference TRBV7-8 and TRBJ2-4, the full variable domain is GAGVSQSPRYKVAKRGQDVALRCDPISGHVSLFWYQQALGQGPEFLTYFQNEAQLDKSGLPSDRFFAERPEGSVSTLKIQRTQQEDSAVYLCASSLGLATQDIQYFGAGTRLSVL.

V and J are TRBV7-3 and TRBJ1-1, with TRBD1 matching 8 bases. Germline V gives CDR1 SGHTA, CDR2 FQGTGA. There are 14 residues in the CDR3. With 5 bases clipped from V and 1 base from J, the junction kept 3 bases outside the gene matches. CDR3 DNA sequence: TGTGCCAGCAGCGACAGGGGTCCGAACACTGAAGCTTTCTTT. As protein: CASSDRGPNTEAFF.

V usage is TRBV30 and J usage is TRBJ2-3, with D perhaps given as TRBD1 or TRBD2 (6 bases each). Germline-derived CDR1 and CDR2 are GTSNPN and SVGIG (reference sequence). The CDR3 has 16 residues. With 4 bases removed from V and 5 bases from J, the gap between germline ends came to 22 bases. CDR3 residues: CAWKGGRPIRGDTQYF. CDR3 DNA: TGTGCCTGGAAAGGGGGGAGACCCATCCGCGGAGATACGCAGTATTTT.

This chain connects TRBV29-1 to TRBJ2-7; the match to TRBD2 covers 7 bases. Germline V gene data show CDR1 as SQVTM and CDR2 as ANQGSEA. J was trimmed by 2 bases and V by 6 bases; bases with no gene match: 7. CDR3 length: 13 residues. The CDR3: CSVRAGSTYEQYF. CDR3 DNA: TGCAGCGTCAGAGCGGGGTCTACCTACGAGCAGTACTTC.

The chain links TRBV7-9 to TRBJ2-5, with D perhaps matching TRBD2 (6 bases). Per the germline V gene, CDR1 is SEHNR and CDR2 is FQNEAQ (reference sequence). The V gene lost 2 bases and the J gene lost 4 bases, with 17 bases spanning the gap. CDR3 length: 16 amino acids. CDR3 protein: CASSLMGAEGLETQYF. The CDR3 DNA is TGTGCCAGCAGCTTAATGGGCGCGGAGGGGCTAGAGACCCAGTACTTC.

This clone occurred once. V gene TRBV19 combines with J gene TRBJ1-2, with a tentative D call TRBD1 (6 bases). The V and J ends lost 3 bases and 0 bases respectively, with 11 bases between them. Germline V CDR1 and CDR2: LNHDA, SQIVND (reference sequence). The CDR3 has 15 amino acids. The CDR3 DNA sequence: TGTGCCAGTAGTATTTCTCGGACAGCTAACTATGGCTACACCTTC. Protein product: CASSISRTANYGYTF.

This chain joins TRBV7-2 and TRBJ2-1; D unclear. The CDR3 loop spans 11 amino acids. V lost 1 base, J lost 8 bases, and 3 bases lay in between. In germline, CDR1 is SGHTA, CDR2 FQGNSA. The CDR3 here is CASSLVHEQFF. In DNA, the CDR3 is TGTGCCAGCAGCTTAGTCCATGAGCAGTTCTTC. The full variable domain, completed using reference TRBV7-2 and TRBJ2-1, is GAGVSQSPSNKVTEKGKDVELRCDPISGHTALYWYRQSLGQGLEFLIYFQGNSAPDKSGLPSDRFSAERTGGSVSTLTIQRTQQEDSAVYLCASSLVHEQFFGPGTRLTVL.

The V call is TRBV28, the J call TRBJ2-3, with D tentatively TRBD2 (5 bases). Trimming removed 8 bases from V and 7 bases from J, with 13 bases in between. Looked up from germline, CDR1 is MDHEN and CDR2 is SYDVKM. The CDR3 covers 12 residues. CDR3 residues: CASRRRGNTQYF. CDR3 DNA sequence: TGTGCCAGCCGGCGCCGGGGTAATACGCAGTATTTT.

The CDR3 DNA reads TGTGCCAGCAGCATGGGACAGGGCGGAACTAATGAAAAACTGTTTTTT. Its translation is CASSMGQGGTNEKLFF. The gene calls are TRBV11-2 and TRBJ1-4, with TRBD1 matching over 9 bases. The V segment lost 5 bases and the J segment 1 base; nucleotides outside the gene matches: 5. The CDR3 sequence is 16 residues long. Germline-derived CDR1 and CDR2 are SGHAT and FQNNGV.

The rearrangement links TRBV12-3 or TRBV12-4 to TRBJ1-1; no clear D. There are 12 residues in the CDR3. V was cut by 3 bases and J by 6 bases, with 8 bases left in between. This CDR3 reads CASSFSRAEAFF. The CDR3 DNA follows: TGTGCCAGCAGTTTTTCCCGGGCTGAAGCTTTCTTT.

The rearrangement links TRBV20-1 to TRBJ1-6; D call uncertain. The CDR3 loop spans 10 amino acids. V was trimmed by 6 bases and J by 9 bases, leaving 6 bases between them. The germline V gene has CDR1 DFQATT and CDR2 SNEGSKA (reference sequence). CDR3 region: CSAGSSPLHF. The DNA for the CDR3 is TGCAGTGCCGGGTCTTCACCCCTCCACTTT.

The gene calls are TRBV7-7 and TRBJ2-3; 8 bases line up with TRBD1. Germline V gives CDR1 SSHAT, CDR2 FNYEAQ (reference sequence). The CDR3 is made up of 14 amino acids. V shed 5 bases and J 4 bases; nucleotides not matched to a gene: 5. The chain's CDR3 is CASSPVTGADTQYF. The CDR3 DNA is TGTGCCAGCAGCCCGGTGACAGGGGCAGATACGCAGTATTTT.

The chain links TRBV18 to TRBJ1-1; TRBD1 matches 7 bases. This CDR3 contains 18 residues. The V segment lost 2 bases and the J segment 7 bases; nucleotides outside the gene matches: 19. CDR1 and CDR2 (germline): KGHSH, LQKENI. This chain's CDR3 is CASSPSLFSSGTDDEAFF. In DNA form, the CDR3 reads TGTGCCAGCTCACCATCTCTCTTCTCCTCCGGGACAGATGATGAAGCTTTCTTT.

V gene TRBV6-5 combines with J gene TRBJ1-1; D is unresolved. This CDR3 is 15 amino acids long. V gave up 0 bases and J gave up 0 bases, with 8 bases separating them. The germline gives CDR1 MNHEY, CDR2 SVGAGI. CDR3 sequence: CASSYSSNMNTEAFF. DNA of the CDR3: TGTGCCAGCAGTTACTCAAGTAACATGAACACTGAAGCTTTCTTT.

For the CDR3, the DNA is TGTGCCTGGAGGCATACAGGGGGCAGCGGGGAGCTGTTTTTT. Translating gives CAWRHTGGSGELFF. J is TRBJ2-2 and V is TRBV30; 9 bases align to TRBD1. Per germline, CDR1 GTSNPN and CDR2 SVGIG (reference sequence). V shed 3 bases and J 7 bases; nucleotides not matched to a gene: 6. The CDR3 length is 14 residues.

This clone showed up just once. V and J are TRBV19 and TRBJ2-7, with 7 bases aligning to TRBD1. V was clipped by 4 bases and J by 3 bases; unmatched bases: 6. The CDR3 spans 14 residues. Germline CDR1 LNHDA, CDR2 SQIVND (reference sequence). CDR3 sequence (DNA): TGTGCCAGTAGTAAGGGGACAGCCCACTACGAGCAGTACTTC. Translated, it gives CASSKGTAHYEQYF.

V usage is TRBV2 and J usage is TRBJ1-5, with unresolved D. This CDR3 comprises 12 residues. The germline gives CDR1 SNHLY, CDR2 FYNNEI. V lost 1 base to trimming and J lost 9 bases, with 7 bases between them. The CDR3 DNA reads as TGTGCCAGCAGTGAAGGGTTAGGGCCCCAGCATTTT. This encodes CASSEGLGPQHF.

As regards this clone: The same CDR3 arises from other DNA sequences in this sample as well. The gene calls are TRBV12-3 or TRBV12-4 and TRBJ1-5, with D possibly being TRBD1 (5 bases). The CDR3 has 13 residues. Trimming took off 3 bases at V and 6 bases at J, with 9 bases between the two ends. CDR3 nucleotide sequence: TGTGCCAGCAGTTTTGGGGGGGGTCAGCCCCAGCATTTT. Translated, it gives CASSFGGGQPQHF.

The chain has TRBV5-6 and TRBJ2-1; TRBD1 matches 12 bases. V shed 10 bases, J shed 9 bases, and the junction held 8 bases outside the gene matches. The germline V gene encodes CDR1 SGHDT and CDR2 YYEEEE. The CDR3 loop spans 13 amino acids. The CDR3 loop is CAGGGQGAPEQFF. Here the CDR3 DNA reads TGTGCCGGAGGGGGACAGGGGGCCCCTGAGCAGTTCTTC.

The V and J genes are TRBV10-1 and TRBJ2-7, with 8 bases fitting TRBD1. Losses at the gene ends were 4 bases for V and 1 base for J; bases not matched to a gene: 6. Germline V CDR1 and CDR2: WNHNN, SYGVQD (reference sequence). The CDR3 runs to 15 residues. CDR3 DNA sequence: TGCGCCAGCAGTGGCCAGGGACAGGAGTCCTACGAGCAGTACTTC. It translates to CASSGQGQESYEQYF.